The 8 T cell receptor beta chains presented below share a single source sample, sequenced in a study of blood T cell repertoires in COVID-19. Using immunoSEQ multiplex PCR, the repertoire was profiled, and TCRdb retains in-frame clones only, with some absent. This sample has about 50,000 clones, with around 86% found just once. The sequencing sample was made of PBMCs or T cells enriched from blood (not recorded which). The receptors were gathered from a woman aged 50 to 60 who had recovered from COVID-19.

The J gene is TRBJ1-6, the V gene TRBV2; 8 positions match TRBD1. The germline V gene encodes CDR1 SNHLY and CDR2 FYNNEI. V dropped 6 bases and J dropped 6; count of bases not matched to a gene: 7. The CDR3 is 15 residues long. DNA of the CDR3: TGTGCCAGCAGGGGGACAGGACATACTAATTCACCCCTCCACTTT. Translating it yields CASRGTGHTNSPLHF. The full variable domain, completed using reference TRBV2 and TRBJ1-6, is EPEVTQTPSHQVTQMGQEVILRCVPISNHLYFYWYRQILGQKVEFLVSFYNNEISEKSEIFDDQFSVERPDGSNFTLKIRSTKLEDSAMYFCASRGTGHTNSPLHFGNGTRLTVT.

The V call is TRBV18, the J call TRBJ2-4, with a possible D match to TRBD2 (6 bases). V was pared by 3 bases and J by 0 bases, with 18 bases between. This CDR3 spans 18 amino acids. From germline, CDR1 is KGHSH and CDR2 LQKENI. The CDR3 reads CASSPDWGVHIAKNIQYF. CDR3 nucleotide sequence: TGTGCCAGCTCACCGGATTGGGGGGTCCACATAGCCAAAAACATTCAGTACTTC.

This clone appeared a single time. The V and J genes are TRBV10-3 and TRBJ2-7; 9 bases are a match to TRBD1. The CDR3 runs to 19 residues. The germline gives CDR1 ENHRY, CDR2 SYGVKD. The V segment lost 0 bases and the J segment 4 bases; nucleotides outside the gene matches: 16. For the CDR3, the DNA is TGTGCCATCAGTGAGTCCCACCTCCACAACACAGGGGGCCGGTACGAGCAGTACTTC. As protein: CAISESHLHNTGGRYEQYF.

The J gene is TRBJ1-5, the V gene TRBV2, with D perhaps matching TRBD1 (6 bases). This CDR3 region has 14 residues. V was cut by 6 bases and J by 4 bases, with 13 bases left in between. Germline assignment: CDR1 SNHLY and CDR2 FYNNEI. The CDR3, as DNA: TGTGCCAGCAGATCTGAAACAGGGAATCAGCCCCAGCATTTT. Protein product: CASRSETGNQPQHF.

The rearrangement links TRBV6-6 to TRBJ1-2; TRBD1 agrees at 8 bases. Germline CDR1 MNHNY, CDR2 SVGAGI (reference sequence). V shed 5 bases, J shed 3 bases, and the junction held 8 bases outside the gene matches. The CDR3 runs to 15 residues. CDR3 sequence (DNA): TGTGCCAGCAGTCGACAGGGGACGCCTGACTATGGCTACACCTTC. It translates to CASSRQGTPDYGYTF.

The rearrangement joins TRBV24-1 to TRBJ2-7; 10 bases are shared with TRBD2. V gave up 3 bases and J gave up 3 bases; unmatched junction bases: 7. Germline CDR1 reads KGHDR; CDR2 reads SFDVKD. This CDR3 has 16 amino acids. CDR3: CATSDPGVAGGYEQYF. As DNA, the CDR3 is TGTGCCACCAGTGATCCTGGTGTAGCGGGAGGCTACGAGCAGTACTTC.

The V gene is TRBV28, the J gene TRBJ2-5; 8 bases map to TRBD1. J was trimmed by 5 bases and V by 5 bases; bases with no gene match: 7. In germline, CDR1 is MDHEN, CDR2 SYDVKM. This CDR3 is 14 amino acids long. Here the CDR3 reads CASSTRQGPETQYF. In DNA, the CDR3 is TGTGCCAGCAGTACCCGACAGGGGCCGGAGACCCAGTACTTC.

The chain carries TRBV6-2 or TRBV6-3 and TRBJ1-5, with 10 bases fitting TRBD1. The CDR3 sequence is 17 residues long. The germline gives CDR1 MNHEY, CDR2 SVGEGT. V shed 3 bases, J shed 5 bases, and the junction held 10 bases outside the gene matches. CDR3 DNA: TGTGCCAGCAGTTATACCGGGGACAGGGGATTACATCAGCCCCAGCATTTT. Its translation: CASSYTGDRGLHQPQHF.